These 18 T cell receptor beta chains came from one sample sequenced in a study of T-cell reconstitution after alpha-beta-depleted transplantation in children. Unique molecular identifiers were incorporated during preparation of the TCRbeta library. TCRdb fed the PCR reads into MiXCR, producing one record per CDR3 protein. The sample consists of more than 450,000 distinct CDR3 sequences, about 17% of them appearing once. The material was PBMCs from the stem cell graft donor, obtained from the stem cell graft. The receptors originated from a human donor who donated a stem cell graft to a child with acute lymphoblastic leukemia.

CDR3 sequence: CASSLAQGSKSYEQYF. The DNA of the CDR3 is TGTGCCAGCAGCTTGGCACAGGGGTCAAAATCCTACGAGCAGTACTTC. The chain recombines TRBV5-6 with TRBJ2-7; 7 bases match TRBD1. The V and J ends lost 0 bases and 1 base, in that order; junction bases with no gene match: 7. Germline V gene sequence: CDR1 SGHDT, CDR2 YYEEEE. This CDR3 contains 16 residues.

This clonotype was counted ten times or more. The chain combines TRBV5-1 with TRBJ2-7; D is perhaps TRBD2 (5 bases). The CDR3 sequence is 14 residues long. Trimming removed 6 bases from V and 1 base from J, with 14 bases in between. Germline V CDR1 and CDR2: SGHRS, YFSETQ. The chain's CDR3 is CASTKDTSSYEQYF. In nucleotides, the CDR3 is TGCGCCAGCACGAAAGACACTAGTTCCTACGAGCAGTACTTC.

The chain recombines TRBV20-1 with TRBJ2-3; D is undetermined. The germline V gene has CDR1 DFQATT and CDR2 SNEGSKA (reference sequence). V gave up 2 bases and J gave up 11 bases, with 20 bases separating them. The CDR3 is 14 amino acids. The CDR3 protein is CSARFSGWAGWQYF. The CDR3 nucleotides are TGCAGTGCTAGATTCTCTGGGTGGGCAGGTTGGCAGTATTTT.

This clonotype came up many times. V usage is TRBV25-1 and J usage is TRBJ1-3; D unresolved. Trimming shortened V by 2 bases and J by 4 bases, and 12 bases separated the two germline ends. This CDR3 is built from 15 residues. CDR1 is MGHDK, CDR2 SYGVNS, per germline. The CDR3 region is CASSETGRHGNTIYF. The CDR3 region has the DNA TGTGCCAGCAGTGAAACCGGGCGACACGGAAACACCATATATTTT. The whole variable domain, filled in from reference TRBV25-1 and TRBJ1-3, reads EADIYQTPRYLVIGTGKKITLECSQTMGHDKMYWYQQDPGMELHLIHYSYGVNSTEKGDLSSESTVSRIRTEHFPLTLESARPSHTSQYLCASSETGRHGNTIYFGEGSWLTVV.

This chain connects TRBV9 to TRBJ2-1; tentatively, D is TRBD2 (6 bases). Germline assignment: CDR1 SGDLS and CDR2 YYNGEE. Trimming removed 0 bases at V and 5 bases at J, with 12 bases between. The CDR3 sequence is 15 residues long. The CDR3 spells CASSVEAGSHNEQFF. CDR3 nucleotide sequence: TGTGCCAGCAGCGTAGAGGCGGGGTCACACAATGAGCAGTTCTTC.

This clonotype was recorded a few times. This chain connects TRBV12-3 or TRBV12-4 to TRBJ2-2; a weak D match, TRBD1 (5 bases). The CDR3 sequence is 15 residues long. Trimming removed 6 bases from V and 5 bases from J, with 16 bases in between. DNA for the CDR3: TGTGCCAGCAGGGGGCAGGGAAGTAGGACCGGGGAGCTGTTTTTT. Translated: CASRGQGSRTGELFF.

The CDR3 sequence: CASSVVAGVDTQYF. CDR3 DNA: TGTGCCAGCAGCGTAGTAGCGGGAGTTGATACGCAGTATTTT. This chain links TRBV9 with TRBJ2-3; TRBD2 matches at 9 bases. The V gene's germline CDR1 is SGDLS and CDR2 YYNGEE. The trim removed 0 bases at V and 6 bases at J, leaving 2 bases unmatched. The CDR3 covers 14 residues.

This clonotype came up a few times. V is TRBV5-1 and J is TRBJ2-3, with 7 bases fitting TRBD1. With V trimmed by 1 base and J by 2 bases, 7 bases remained unmatched. Germline CDR1 is SGHRS and CDR2 is YFSETQ. CDR3 size: 16 residues. The CDR3 reads CASSLPPGQLTDTQYF. Written as DNA, the CDR3 is TGCGCCAGCAGCTTGCCGCCGGGACAGCTCACAGATACGCAGTATTTT.

The CDR3 nucleotides read TGCAGTGCAGGGAGCGGGAGGGCCGAAGATGAGCAGTTCTTC. This encodes CSAGSGRAEDEQFF. The V call is TRBV20-1, the J call TRBJ2-1; 10 nucleotides line up with TRBD2. V lost 6 bases to trimming and J lost 8 bases; unmatched junction nucleotides: 10. Germline CDR1 reads DFQATT; CDR2 reads SNEGSKA (reference sequence). CDR3 size: 14 residues.

The chain carries TRBV19 and TRBJ1-1; 9 bases fit TRBD1. CDR1 and CDR2 (germline): LNHDA, SQIVND (reference sequence). J gave up 10 bases and V 7 bases, and 7 bases lay outside the gene matches. This CDR3 comprises 12 residues. The CDR3 nucleotides read TGTGCCAGTACCAAAACGACAGGGGGAGCTTTCTTT. It yields the protein CASTKTTGGAFF.

V is TRBV5-1 and J is TRBJ2-1; possibly TRBD1 or TRBD2 for D (6 bases each). CDR1 is SGHRS and CDR2 is YFSETQ in the germline V gene. The CDR3 runs to 13 residues. V gave up 3 bases and J gave up 10 bases, with 14 bases separating them. DNA of the CDR3: TGCGCCAGCAGCTCCCTGGGGGCGGGAGAGCAGTTCTTC. Amino acid sequence: CASSSLGAGEQFF.

This chain joins TRBV5-1 and TRBJ2-7; D is ambiguous. There are 15 residues in the CDR3. Germline CDR1 and CDR2: SGHRS and YFSETQ. Trimming removed 1 base from V and 5 bases from J, with 16 bases in between. Written as DNA, the CDR3 is TGCGCCAGCAGCTTGACGCAAGGTGGTTTGGACGAGCAGTACTTC. As protein: CASSLTQGGLDEQYF.

The CDR3 region has the DNA TGCGCCAGCAGCTTGGTGGCAGGGACCCAAGAGACCCAGTACTTC. This sequence encodes CASSLVAGTQETQYF. The V call is TRBV5-1, the J call TRBJ2-5; the D call may be TRBD1 or TRBD2 (5 bases each). Deletions cut 0 bases from V and 1 base from J, with 10 bases between. Germline V gene lookup returns CDR1 SGHRS and CDR2 YFSETQ. The CDR3 has 15 residues.

The rearrangement joins TRBV5-1 to TRBJ2-5, with unresolved D. V dropped 9 bases and J dropped 5 bases, with 29 bases sitting between them. CDR3 length: 17 amino acids. Germline-derived CDR1 and CDR2 are SGHRS and YFSETQ. The CDR3 reads CATRIGPSRVRMETQYF. In DNA form, the CDR3 reads TGCGCCACCAGGATCGGCCCGTCGCGAGTCCGGATGGAGACCCAGTACTTC.

This clonotype appeared a few times. V usage is TRBV27 and J usage is TRBJ2-5; TRBD1 matches 7 bases. There are 16 residues in the CDR3. CDR1 is MNHEY and CDR2 is SMNVEV in the germline V gene (reference sequence). The trim removed 5 bases at V and 7 bases at J, leaving 16 bases unmatched. CDR3 DNA sequence: TGTGCCAGCAGTAAGCAGGGGGTCACACGTCCCGGGACCCAGTACTTC. It translates to CASSKQGVTRPGTQYF.

The table lists this clonotype with a few counts. The chain is built from TRBV10-3 and TRBJ1-4, with 9 bases aligning to TRBD1. From germline, CDR1 is ENHRY and CDR2 SYGVKD. The CDR3 is 14 amino acids. The V and J ends lost 2 bases and 7 bases, in that order; junction bases with no gene match: 2. The CDR3 sequence is CAISEGQGFEKLFF. For the CDR3, the DNA is TGTGCCATCAGTGAGGGACAGGGGTTTGAAAAACTGTTTTTT.

This clonotype was recorded many times. The chain joins TRBV3-1 to TRBJ2-1; no reliable D call. Trimming shortened V by 1 base and J by 3 bases, and 4 bases separated the two germline ends. Germline loops: CDR1 LGHDT, CDR2 YNNKEL (reference sequence). The CDR3 covers 13 residues. The CDR3 region has the DNA TGTGCCAGCAGCCAAGTAAACTACAATGAGCAGTTCTTC. This codes for CASSQVNYNEQFF.

J is TRBJ1-5 and V is TRBV5-1; 7 positions agree with TRBD1. The CDR3 is 15 amino acids. Germline V CDR1 and CDR2: SGHRS, YFSETQ. V was pared by 0 bases and J by 5 bases, with 5 bases of the junction left unmatched. The CDR3 DNA reads as TGCGCCAGCAGCTTGGTGGGACAGTCAGATCAGCCCCAGCATTTT. Protein product: CASSLVGQSDQPQHF.